The clone carrying this T cell receptor (beta chain) was observed a few times. No antigen is known for it. This sample was taken from a study of T cells in Graves' hyperthyroidism and ophthalmopathy. Amplification targeted TCR beta CDR3 regions from RNA transcripts. When the TCR CDR3 underwent first-round RT-PCR, the HTBI primer set was used. MiXCR, run by TCRdb on the multiplex PCR reads, gives a single entry per CDR3 protein. The table lists about 520,000 distinct CDR3 sequences, around a quarter of them singletons, with about 11% in the top ten. This CDR3 region has 16 residues. Germline lookup yields CDR1 MGHRA and CDR2 YSYEKL. The V and J ends lost 1 base and 5 bases respectively, with 17 bases between them. Overall study results and limits: The majority of expanded thyroid clonotypes above 0.001 also appeared in blood. It was a median 6.5 months before onset that the model predicted ophthalmopathy.

The V and J genes are TRBV4-1 and TRBJ1-1; D gene unclear. This clonotype originated in a woman in her 30s with Graves' ophthalmopathy. The sequencing input was blood. The CDR3 nucleotides are TGCGCCAGCAGCCAAGCGGTAAGGGAGTTTTGGACTGAAGCTTTCTTT. The encoded protein is CASSQAVREFWTEAFF.